This paragraph reports one TCR beta chain. The sample comes from a study of blood T cell repertoires in COVID-19. About the research overall: Italy, Spain and the United States were the sources of the convalescent and acute COVID-19 samples. The analysed material was cDNA or gDNA that came from T cells, B-cell-depleted T cells, or PBMCs.

Here immunoSEQ multiplex PCR was the method, and the copy in TCRdb shows in-frame clones only, minus some. The sample records under 300,000 clones, roughly 84% being singletons. This CDR3 is built from 12 residues. Germline CDR1 is KGHDR and CDR2 is SFDVKD. V lost 5 bases and J 7 bases, leaving 10 bases between the germline ends. The sequenced material came from peripheral blood. The receptor was derived from a man aged 40-50 years who had recovered from COVID-19. The gene calls are TRBV24-1 and TRBJ1-2, with D possibly matching TRBD1 (6 bases). CDR3 bases: TGTGCCACCAGTGCAGGGGCTGGTGGCTACACCTTC. Translating gives CATSAGAGGYTF.